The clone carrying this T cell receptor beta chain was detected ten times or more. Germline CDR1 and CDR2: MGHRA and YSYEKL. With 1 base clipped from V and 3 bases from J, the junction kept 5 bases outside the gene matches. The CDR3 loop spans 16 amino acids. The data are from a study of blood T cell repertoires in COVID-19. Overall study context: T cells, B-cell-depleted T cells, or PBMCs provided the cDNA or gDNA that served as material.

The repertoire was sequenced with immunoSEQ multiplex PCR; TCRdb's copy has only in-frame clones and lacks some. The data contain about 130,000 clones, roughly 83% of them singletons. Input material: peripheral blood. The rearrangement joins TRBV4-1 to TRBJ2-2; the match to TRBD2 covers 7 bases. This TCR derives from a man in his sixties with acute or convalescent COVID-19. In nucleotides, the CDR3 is TGCGCCAGCAGCCAAGTTTACAGCGGGGACACCGGGGAGCTGTTTTTT. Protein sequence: CASSQVYSGDTGELFF.